This T cell receptor beta chain derives from a study of cytomegalovirus exposure and HLA in healthy donors. This clone was detected once. 60 Vbeta and 13 Jbeta primers were used in PCR. Sequenced by immunoSEQ multiplex PCR; TCRdb stores in-frame clones only, minus some. Of some 190,000 clones listed, around 82% are singletons. Looked up from germline, CDR1 is SGHAT and CDR2 is FQNNGV. V shed 4 bases, J shed 0 bases, and the junction held 9 bases outside the gene matches. The CDR3 totals 18 residues. This rearrangement joins TRBV11-2 to TRBJ1-4; 9 positions agree with TRBD1. Material for sequencing was PBMCs. The TCR comes from a woman younger than 45 in good health and CMV-seropositive. CDR3 nucleotides: TGTGCCAGCAGCTCAAGAATCCGACAGGGGGCAACTAATGAAAAACTGTTTTTT. Encoded protein: CASSSRIRQGATNEKLFF. Filled out from reference TRBV11-2 and TRBJ1-4, the complete variable domain reads EAGVAQSPRYKIIEKRQSVAFWCNPISGHATLYWYQQILGQGPKLLIQFQNNGVVDDSQLPKDRFSAERLKGVDSTLKIQPAKLEDSAVYLCASSSRIRQGATNEKLFFGSGTQLSVL.